The clone carrying this T cell receptor beta chain was observed a few times. Its target is unknown. In every case, the donor was a healthy Caucasian. The data derive from a study of identical twins. Unique molecular identifiers were present on cDNA, and template switching added a universal primer site. TCRdb reprocessed the 5' RACE reads via MiXCR and lists one record per CDR3 protein. Of about 210,000 distinct CDR3 sequences listed, approximately 9% are singletons. Notes on the study in general: Cord blood beta clonotypes that were abundant carried fewer insertions, and memory repertoires showed no such trend. Models predicted less out-of-frame TCR alpha sharing in monozygotic twins than was found.

Looked up from germline, CDR1 is KGHSH and CDR2 is LQKENI. The V end lost 3 bases, the J end lost 1 base, and 8 bases lay between the germline ends. CDR3 length: 14 residues. The sequenced material came from memory (CD45RO+) T cells sorted from blood. The rearrangement links TRBV18 to TRBJ2-3, with D perhaps TRBD2 (5 bases). This TCR was sampled from a young woman in good health. In nucleotides, the CDR3 is TGTGCCAGCTCACCCATTAGCGGCACAGATACGCAGTATTTT. Encoded protein: CASSPISGTDTQYF.